The 31 T cell receptor beta chains in this list originate from one sample, sequenced in a study of read filtering for tumor transcriptome and immune sequencing. The library was built from around 380 ng RNA with molecular barcoded adaptors for alpha/delta and beta/gamma chains. Via MiXCR, TCRdb re-called the reads, giving one row per CDR3 protein. The sample lists some 62,000 distinct CDR3 sequences, approximately 15% occurring once. What was sequenced was a population of CD138-negative cells sorted from bone marrow. The source of these receptors is a donor over 35 with multiple myeloma.

Regarding this clonotype: Just one base apart from a much larger clone, this may be a read error. V and J are TRBV7-9 and TRBJ1-1, with D perhaps TRBD1 (6 bases). V shed 2 bases and J shed 3 bases, with 10 bases lying between them. Germline V gene data show CDR1 as SEHNR and CDR2 as FQNEAQ (reference sequence). This CDR3 is built from 14 residues. The CDR3 coding sequence is TGTGCCAGCAGCTTACGACAGGCGCACACTGAAGCTTTCTTT. Its protein product is CASSLRQAHTEAFF.

In regard to this clonotype: A much bigger clone sits one base away, suggesting this may be a read error. This rearrangement joins TRBV29-1 to TRBJ2-5; 14 bases align to TRBD2. The CDR3 has 18 amino acids. Germline assignment: CDR1 SQVTM and CDR2 ANQGSEA. The CDR3 region is CSVKDGLAGGPNKETQDF. CDR3 nucleotide sequence: TGCAGCGTTAAAGATGGACTAGCGGGAGGCCCGAACAAAGAGACCCAGGACTTC.

This clonotype was observed a few times. This chain links TRBV29-1 with TRBJ1-3; D call uncertain. This CDR3 spans 13 amino acids. Germline V gene lookup returns CDR1 SQVTM and CDR2 ANQGSEA. The V end was cut by 5 bases, the J end by 0 bases, with 8 bases between. The CDR3 bases are TGCAGCGTTTTCCAGCGCTCTGGAAACACCATATATTTT. Its translation is CSVFQRSGNTIYF.

In this sample, this clonotype turned up once. A far larger clone is a single base away, which makes a read error likely. This chain uses TRBV7-9 with TRBJ2-1, with 10 bases identical to TRBD1. Germline values: CDR1 SEHNR, CDR2 FQNEAQ (reference sequence). With V trimmed by 5 bases and J by 10 bases, 14 bases remained unmatched. CDR3 length: 16 amino acids. The CDR3 region is CASSNNPGTGDHEQFF. In DNA form, the CDR3 reads TGTGCCAGCAGCAATAATCCCGGGACAGGGGACCACGAGCAGTTCTTC.

Ten or more counts support this clonotype. J is TRBJ2-5 and V is TRBV6-6, with D perhaps matching TRBD1 (5 bases). The CDR3 sequence is 11 residues long. Germline CDR1 reads MNHNY; CDR2 reads SVGAGI (reference sequence). Trimming removed 7 bases at V and 4 bases at J, with 7 bases between. The CDR3 bases are TGTGCCAGCACCCAGGGAGAGACCCAGTACTTC. It specifies CASTQGETQYF.

As to this clonotype: One base away lies a much larger clone, so this may be a sequencing read error. The chain is built from TRBV3-1 and TRBJ2-1; D remains unclear. This CDR3 comprises 14 residues. Germline V CDR1 and CDR2: LGHDT, YNNKEL (reference sequence). The CDR3 coding sequence is TGTGCCAGCAGCCAAGATTACACGTACAATGAGCTGTTCTTC. Translated, it gives CASSQDYTYNELFF.

This clonotype was counted at least ten times. The rearrangement links TRBV6-6 to TRBJ2-1; D possibly corresponds to TRBD1 (6 bases). Germline V gene sequence: CDR1 MNHNY, CDR2 SVGAGI (reference sequence). V lost 8 bases and J lost 0, with 14 bases in between. The CDR3 spans 15 residues. The CDR3 is CASVGTGSSYNEQFF. The DNA of the CDR3 is TGTGCCAGCGTGGGAACAGGGAGCTCCTACAATGAGCAGTTCTTC.

Comments on this clonotype: A much larger clone differs by one base, so this may be a read error. This chain joins TRBV25-1 and TRBJ2-1; no clear D gene. In germline, CDR1 is MGHDK, CDR2 SYGVNS. Trimming removed 2 bases from V and 5 bases from J, with 10 bases in between. The CDR3 consists of 14 residues. The DNA for the CDR3 is TGTGCCAGCAGTGAAATAGCCGCCCACAATGAGCAGTTCTTC. Protein product: CASSEIAAHNEQFF.

Comments on this clonotype: The CDR3 does not end in the conserved phenylalanine or tryptophan, so this is likely a read error. Here the CDR3 DNA reads TGCAGTGCTAGAGATCCAAACAATGAGCAGTTCTCC. Translated: CSARDPNNEQFS. V and J are TRBV20-1 and TRBJ2-1; D uncertain. Germline values: CDR1 DFQATT, CDR2 SNEGSKA (reference sequence). V was trimmed by 0 bases and J by 5 bases, leaving 5 bases between them. This CDR3 contains 12 residues.

This clonotype was observed a single time. The chain recombines TRBV9 with TRBJ2-4; D remains ambiguous. There are 16 residues in the CDR3. The germline gives CDR1 SGDLS, CDR2 YYNGEE. Trimming shortened V by 0 bases and J by 4 bases, and 14 bases separated the two germline ends. The CDR3 DNA follows: TGTGCCAGCAGCGTAGAACTCTACTCCCCTAAAAACATTCAGTACTTC. As protein: CASSVELYSPKNIQYF.

This clonotype was counted many times. V usage is TRBV20-1 and J usage is TRBJ2-1; no clear D gene. CDR3 size: 17 residues. Trimming took 1 base from V and 0 from J, leaving 16 bases between them. Germline assignment: CDR1 DFQATT and CDR2 SNEGSKA (reference sequence). The CDR3: CSARALIAFSSYNEQFF. CDR3 in DNA: TGCAGTGCTAGAGCTCTTATCGCGTTCAGCTCCTACAATGAGCAGTTCTTC.

This clonotype occurred many times. Here the CDR3 DNA reads TGTGCCAGCAGTTACTTAAAACCACAGGGGGCGATGAACACTGAAGCTTTCTTT. The encoded protein is CASSYLKPQGAMNTEAFF. The genes are TRBV6-6 and TRBJ1-1, with 9 bases matching TRBD1. CDR1 MNHNY and CDR2 SVGAGI come from the germline V gene (reference sequence). V was clipped by 1 base and J by 0 bases; unmatched bases: 9. This CDR3 has 18 amino acids.

In this sample, this clonotype turned up many times. V usage is TRBV12-3 or TRBV12-4 and J usage is TRBJ1-6, with D perhaps TRBD1 (6 bases). V was clipped by 5 bases and J by 7 bases, with 12 bases between them. The CDR3 covers 14 residues. CDR3 sequence: CASSAQDRNSPLHF. The CDR3 DNA follows: TGTGCCAGCAGTGCCCAGGACAGAAATTCACCCCTCCACTTT.

In its sample, this clonotype was seen many times. The chain uses TRBV6-2 or TRBV6-3 and TRBJ1-1, with TRBD1 as a possible D gene (5 bases). V lost 8 bases to trimming and J lost 6 bases, with 13 bases between them. Looked up from germline, CDR1 is MNHEY and CDR2 is SVGEGT. This CDR3 contains 12 residues. DNA for the CDR3: TGTGCCAGCTGGGGGGTTTTGGCTGAAGCTTTCTTT. It yields the protein CASWGVLAEAFF.

This clonotype has at least ten counts. V usage is TRBV24-1 and J usage is TRBJ2-2, with D possibly TRBD2 on 5 matching bases. Trimming cost V 4 bases and J 0 bases, with 11 bases left between them. The V gene's germline CDR1 is KGHDR and CDR2 SFDVKD. The length of the CDR3 is 16 residues. The CDR3 loop is CATSDERASNTGELFF. The CDR3 bases are TGTGCCACCAGTGACGAGAGGGCGTCGAACACCGGGGAGCTGTTTTTT.

Ten or more counts support this clonotype. This chain uses TRBV7-2 with TRBJ1-5; D is ambiguous. CDR1 SGHTA and CDR2 FQGNSA come from the germline V gene. CDR3 length: 17 amino acids. Deletions cut 1 base from V and 1 base from J, with 14 bases between. The CDR3 protein is CASSLVGPFGSNQPQHF. The CDR3 region has the DNA TGTGCCAGCAGCTTAGTGGGCCCCTTCGGCAGCAATCAGCCCCAGCATTTT.

This clonotype came up many times. DNA of the CDR3: TGTGCCAGTAGTGTGACAGGGCCTCAGCCCCAGCATTTT. Protein product: CASSVTGPQPQHF. The V and J genes are TRBV19 and TRBJ1-5; TRBD1 matches at 7 bases. The junction had 4 bases not matched to a gene; V was cut back by 5 bases and J by 6 bases. CDR3 length equals 13 residues. Germline-derived CDR1 and CDR2 are LNHDA and SQIVND (reference sequence).

The sample holds many counts of this clonotype. The V gene is TRBV7-2, the J gene TRBJ2-3; D is uncertain. This CDR3 is 16 amino acids long. V was trimmed by 5 bases and J by 0 bases, leaving 15 bases between them. CDR1 and CDR2 from the germline V gene are SGHTA and FQGNSA. The CDR3, as DNA: TGTGCCAGCAGCATTAAAGGCGGATCTAGCACAGATACGCAGTATTTT. It is translated as CASSIKGGSSTDTQYF.

To note about this clonotype: A read error is possible here, since a much larger clone lies one base away. The chain carries TRBV6-2 or TRBV6-3 and TRBJ2-7; unclear D gene. This CDR3 is built from 13 residues. From germline, CDR1 is MNHEY and CDR2 SVGEGT. The CDR3 nucleotides are TGTGCCAGCACCCAGACTCCCCGATACGAGCGGTACTTC. It translates to CASTQTPRYERYF.

This clonotype was recorded at least ten times. The CDR3 nucleotides read TGCGCCAGCAGCTTGGCCGGGGATCCCTACAATGAGCAGTTCTTC. This codes for CASSLAGDPYNEQFF. V usage is TRBV5-1 and J usage is TRBJ2-1; possible D gene TRBD2, 5 bases. Germline V gene data show CDR1 as SGHRS and CDR2 as YFSETQ. Trimming removed 0 bases at V and 2 bases at J, with 9 bases between. This CDR3 comprises 15 residues.

The table lists this clonotype with many counts. This chain uses TRBV20-1 with TRBJ2-3; 9 bases align to TRBD2. CDR1 is DFQATT and CDR2 is SNEGSKA in the germline V gene (reference sequence). V dropped 4 bases and J dropped 0; count of bases not matched to a gene: 2. This CDR3 comprises 14 residues. CDR3 protein: CSATLAGSTDTQYF. CDR3 nucleotides: TGCAGTGCTACGCTAGCGGGAAGCACAGATACGCAGTATTTT.

By share, this clonotype counts as medium-sized. The chain couples TRBV11-2 to TRBJ2-1; perhaps TRBD1 as D (6 bases). The CDR3 contains 14 residues. Germline assignment: CDR1 SGHAT and CDR2 FQNNGV. The V and J ends lost 7 bases and 2 bases respectively, with 12 bases between them. The CDR3 loop is CASKTDRAYNEQFF. The CDR3 DNA is TGTGCCAGCAAGACGGACAGAGCCTACAATGAGCAGTTCTTC.

On this clonotype itself: This may be a read error, as it is one base from a much larger clone. The chain recombines TRBV7-3 with TRBJ2-1; TRBD2 might be the D (5 bases). Trimming removed 3 bases from V and 5 bases from J, with 14 bases in between. CDR1 and CDR2 from the germline V gene are SGHTA and FQGTGA. The CDR3 has 15 residues. The CDR3 nucleotides are TGTGCCAGCAGCTTGGGCAGCGGCTTCGACAATGAGCAGTTCTTC. Its protein is CASSLGSGFDNEQFF.

The chain joins TRBV20-1 to TRBJ2-7, with D perhaps TRBD1 (6 bases). Deletions cut 1 base from V and 6 bases from J, with 13 bases between. From germline, CDR1 is DFQATT and CDR2 SNEGSKA (reference sequence). The CDR3 covers 13 residues. CDR3: CSARGQGPGEQYF. The CDR3 bases are TGCAGTGCTAGAGGGCAGGGGCCCGGCGAGCAGTACTTC.

This clonotype was recorded at least ten times. The chain carries TRBV7-2 and TRBJ2-3, with 13 bases fitting TRBD2. With V trimmed by 4 bases and J by 2 bases, 3 bases remained unmatched. Germline V gene lookup returns CDR1 SGHTA and CDR2 FQGNSA. The CDR3 has 16 residues. CDR3 residues: CASSSGLAGFTDTQYF. In nucleotides, the CDR3 is TGTGCCAGCAGCTCGGGACTAGCGGGGTTCACAGATACGCAGTATTTT. Full variable domain (missing parts from reference TRBV7-2 and TRBJ2-3): GAGVSQSPSNKVTEKGKDVELRCDPISGHTALYWYRQSLGQGLEFLIYFQGNSAPDKSGLPSDRFSAERTGGSVSTLTIQRTQQEDSAVYLCASSSGLAGFTDTQYFGPGTRLTVL.

This clonotype was seen at least ten times. The chain links TRBV7-2 to TRBJ2-1, with 9 nucleotides matching TRBD2. With 4 bases clipped from V and 1 base from J, the junction kept 14 bases outside the gene matches. Per the germline V gene, CDR1 is SGHTA and CDR2 is FQGNSA. This CDR3 contains 19 residues. The CDR3 nucleotides are TGTGCCAGCAGCTCGCTGTTGGGGCGGGAGGGCAGGTCCTACAATGAGCAGTTCTTC. Its translation is CASSSLLGREGRSYNEQFF.

The rearrangement joins TRBV7-3 to TRBJ2-1; TRBD2 matches 7 bases. Unmatched junction bases numbered 9, after V lost 1 base and J lost 9 bases. Germline values: CDR1 SGHTA, CDR2 FQGTGA. The CDR3 runs 15 residues. The chain's CDR3 is CASSLIAGATGEQFF. CDR3 sequence (DNA): TGTGCCAGCAGCTTAATCGCGGGAGCCACAGGTGAGCAGTTCTTC.

The table lists this clonotype with a few counts. The chain has TRBV6-5 and TRBJ1-2; a possible D gene is TRBD1 (5 bases). This CDR3 is built from 13 residues. Trimming pared 6 bases from V and 6 bases from J, leaving 14 bases between. Per the germline V gene, CDR1 is MNHEY and CDR2 is SVGAGI. As DNA, the CDR3 is TGTGCCAGCAGGCCGGGACTTATCCATGGCTACACCTTC. This encodes CASRPGLIHGYTF.

This clonotype appeared many times. This chain connects TRBV12-3 or TRBV12-4 to TRBJ2-1; 11 nucleotides line up with TRBD2. Unmatched junction bases numbered 2, after V lost 6 bases and J lost 4 bases. The CDR3 is 14 residues long. Here the CDR3 reads CASRLAGVYNEQFF. Written as DNA, the CDR3 is TGTGCCAGCAGACTAGCGGGAGTGTACAATGAGCAGTTCTTC.

This clonotype came up many times. V usage is TRBV7-9 and J usage is TRBJ1-1; 7 nucleotides match TRBD1. The CDR3 has 15 residues. CDR1 and CDR2 (germline): SEHNR, FQNEAQ (reference sequence). With 5 bases clipped from V and 2 bases from J, the junction kept 8 bases outside the gene matches. CDR3 in amino acids: CASSNRQGLNTEAFF. DNA of the CDR3: TGTGCCAGCAGCAACAGACAGGGCCTAAACACTGAAGCTTTCTTT.

This chain joins TRBV14 and TRBJ2-1, with D possibly being TRBD2 (5 bases). The CDR3 loop spans 13 amino acids. The V gene's germline CDR1 is SGHDN and CDR2 FVKESK. The V and J ends lost 1 base and 15 bases respectively, with 16 bases between them. Written as DNA, the CDR3 is TGTGCCAGCAGCCAAGCGCCATGGGAGATCGGGTTCTTC. Protein: CASSQAPWEIGFF.